This T cell receptor beta chain is from a study of T-cell reconstitution after alpha-beta-depleted transplantation in children. Notes on the study in general: T-cell numbers and diversity, one year after transplant, stemmed largely from T cells that were newly produced. TCRbeta diversity was high at day 60 in some patients (a result of surviving recipient T cells and thymic progenitors). Reportedly, roughly two months post-transplant, alpha-beta T cells arose from several hundred expanded graft clones.

Only a few counts were recorded for this clonotype. As yet, its antigen is unknown. Unique molecular identifiers were incorporated during preparation of the TCRbeta library. TCRdb fed the PCR reads into MiXCR, producing one record per CDR3 protein. Of approximately 31,000 distinct CDR3 sequences detected, under 6.5% appear once; the ten largest clones hold about a quarter. This CDR3 is built from 13 residues. Germline trimming cut 6 bases from V and 6 bases from J; bases unmatched to any gene: 6. Germline CDR1 reads MNHNS; CDR2 reads SASEGT. This sequence originates from a child less than two years old who had a stem cell transplant for acute myeloid leukemia, so the T cells may come from the graft donor. The source was peripheral blood, collected 60 days after TCRalphabeta/CD19-depleted stem cell transplant. This chain uses TRBV6-1 with TRBJ1-2, with TRBD1 identical over 8 bases. CDR3 in amino acids: CASRDRAADGYTF. The CDR3 DNA reads TGTGCCAGCAGGGACAGGGCTGCGGATGGCTACACCTTC.